The 32 T cell receptor beta chains below come from one sample, sequenced in a study of blood T cell repertoires in COVID-19. Some clones are missing from TCRdb's copy, which holds only in-frame ones; the method was immunoSEQ multiplex PCR. The data show under 120,000 clones, roughly nine tenths seen once. The sample taken for sequencing was peripheral blood. The receptors originated from an elderly woman with acute or convalescent COVID-19.

This clone was seen only a few times. CDR3 loop: CASSLGHGNTIYF. CDR3 DNA sequence: TGTGCCAGCAGCTTAGGGCATGGAAACACCATATATTTT. This sequence joins TRBV7-2 and TRBJ1-3; D uncertain. Trimming took off 1 base at V and 3 bases at J, with 4 bases between the two ends. Germline values: CDR1 SGHTA, CDR2 FQGNSA. The CDR3 consists of 13 residues. Filled out from reference TRBV7-2 and TRBJ1-3, the complete variable domain reads GAGVSQSPSNKVTEKGKDVELRCDPISGHTALYWYRQSLGQGLEFLIYFQGNSAPDKSGLPSDRFSAERTGGSVSTLTIQRTQQEDSAVYLCASSLGHGNTIYFGEGSWLTVV.

This chain links TRBV27 with TRBJ2-3, with D unresolved. Germline values: CDR1 MNHEY, CDR2 SMNVEV (reference sequence). The CDR3 totals 16 residues. V lost 1 base and J 0 bases, leaving 11 bases between the germline ends. CDR3 nucleotides: TGTGCCAGCAGTTTATTTGGGCCCTCTAGCACAGATACGCAGTATTTT. Amino acids: CASSLFGPSSTDTQYF.

This chain uses TRBV7-8 with TRBJ2-2, with 8 bases lining up with TRBD2. Germline V lookup: CDR1 SGHVS, CDR2 FQNEAQ. The CDR3 runs 19 residues. V was pared by 0 bases and J by 1 base, with 10 bases of the junction left unmatched. This CDR3 reads CASSLAGGAGALNTGELFF. The CDR3 coding sequence is TGTGCCAGCAGCTTAGCGGGTGGAGCGGGGGCCCTGAACACCGGGGAGCTGTTTTTT.

The chain is built from TRBV2 and TRBJ2-1, with 7 bases lining up with TRBD1. After removal of 10 bases from V and 8 bases from J, the junction contained 5 bases not matched to a gene. The V gene's germline CDR1 is SNHLY and CDR2 FYNNEI. This CDR3 comprises 11 residues. The CDR3 region has the DNA TGTGCCACCCAGGGGGTACATGAGCAGTTCTTC. Its translation is CATQGVHEQFF.

CDR3 amino acids: CASSLAAPGTQYF. CDR3 in DNA: TGTGCCAGCAGCTTAGCAGCCCCGGGGACGCAGTATTTT. The V and J genes are TRBV7-2 and TRBJ2-3, with a weak D call TRBD2 (5 bases). V was shortened by 0 bases and J by 9 bases, with 10 bases between the two germline ends. Germline CDR1 and CDR2: SGHTA and FQGNSA. This CDR3 is 13 amino acids long.

V is TRBV7-2 and J is TRBJ1-2; D is uncertain. The CDR3 consists of 14 residues. Trimming cost V 1 base and J 4 bases, with 10 bases left between them. Germline CDR1 is SGHTA and CDR2 is FQGNSA. The CDR3 is CASSLVPGSYGYTF. The CDR3 nucleotides are TGTGCCAGCAGCTTAGTCCCAGGATCCTATGGCTACACCTTC.

J is TRBJ1-6 and V is TRBV4-2; D call uncertain. Germline V gives CDR1 LGHNA, CDR2 YNFKEQ. Trimming took 0 bases from V and 1 from J, leaving 7 bases between them. This CDR3 is 16 amino acids long. The DNA for the CDR3 is TGTGCCAGCAGCCAAGACCGCGAATCCTATAATTCACCCCTCCACTTT. Translation gives CASSQDRESYNSPLHF.

The rearrangement links TRBV5-1 to TRBJ2-5, with no clear D. Germline CDR1 and CDR2: SGHRS and YFSETQ. This CDR3 is built from 13 residues. With 5 bases removed from V and 5 bases from J, the gap between germline ends came to 13 bases. The CDR3 DNA sequence: TGCGCCAGCAGAAAACCCCCACGGGAGACCCAGTACTTC. It encodes CASRKPPRETQYF.

This chain uses TRBV5-1 with TRBJ2-6, with D unresolved. The germline gives CDR1 SGHRS, CDR2 YFSETQ. V was shortened by 0 bases and J by 0 bases, with 10 bases between the two germline ends. The CDR3 has 17 residues. The CDR3 region is CASSLAGPLSGANVLTF. CDR3 sequence (DNA): TGCGCCAGCAGCTTGGCGGGTCCTCTCTCTGGGGCCAACGTCCTGACTTTC.

The chain joins TRBV27 to TRBJ2-2; D perhaps matches TRBD1 (8 bases). Germline V lookup: CDR1 MNHEY, CDR2 SMNVEV (reference sequence). V dropped 5 bases and J dropped 6 bases, with 28 bases sitting between them. CDR3 length equals 19 residues. The CDR3 DNA sequence: TGTGCCAGCAGTCCCTTGTGGGGTACAGGGGGGGTGAAGGCCGGGGAGCTGTTTTTT. Protein product: CASSPLWGTGGVKAGELFF.

The chain carries TRBV6-5 and TRBJ1-2; D uncertain. This CDR3 has 12 amino acids. Per the germline V gene, CDR1 is MNHEY and CDR2 is SVGAGI. Trimming took 5 bases from V and 7 from J, leaving 11 bases between them. CDR3 sequence (DNA): TGTGCCAGCAGTAACCGCCTCGGTGGCTACACCTTC. It specifies CASSNRLGGYTF.

The V and J genes are TRBV3-1 (or the pseudogene TRBV3-2) and TRBJ2-7; D perhaps matches TRBD1 (5 bases). The CDR3 covers 13 residues. The V gene's germline CDR1 is LGHDT and CDR2 YNNKEL (reference sequence). V lost 3 bases and J 12 bases, leaving 18 bases between the germline ends. CDR3 bases: TGTGCCAGCAGCCAGGGTACAGCAGGGCTTTGGTACTTC. Its protein is CASSQGTAGLWYF.

This sequence joins TRBV5-1 and TRBJ1-3, with D uncertain. Germline V lookup: CDR1 SGHRS, CDR2 YFSETQ. The germline V and J ends were trimmed by 0 bases and 4 bases, with 11 bases remaining between them. The CDR3 covers 15 residues. For the CDR3, the DNA is TGCGCCAGCAGCTTGGGTACCAGTTCAGGAAACACCATATATTTT. It translates to CASSLGTSSGNTIYF. The full variable domain, its missing parts supplied by reference TRBV5-1 and TRBJ1-3, is KAGVTQTPRYLIKTRGQQVTLSCSPISGHRSVSWYQQTPGQGLQFLFEYFSETQRNKGNFPGRFSGRQFSNSRSEMNVSTLELGDSALYLCASSLGTSSGNTIYFGEGSWLTVV.

This sequence joins TRBV18 and TRBJ2-2; D is ambiguous. CDR1 is KGHSH, CDR2 LQKENI, per germline. The CDR3 sequence is 15 residues long. V lost 3 bases and J lost 6, with 14 bases in between. The CDR3 region has the DNA TGTGCCAGCTCACCCCAGGATAGAATTGCCGGGGAGCTGTTTTTT. Its protein product is CASSPQDRIAGELFF. The full variable domain, rest sourced from reference TRBV18 and TRBJ2-2, is NAGVMQNPRHLVRRRGQEARLRCSPMKGHSHVYWYRQLPEEGLKFMVYLQKENIIDESGMPKERFSAEFPKEGPSILRIQQVVRGDSAAYFCASSPQDRIAGELFFGEGSRLTVL.

This clone has a handful of counts. The V and J genes are TRBV6-5 and TRBJ2-3, with TRBD2 as a possible D gene (7 bases). With 0 bases removed from V and 1 base from J, the gap between germline ends came to 11 bases. The CDR3 is 16 amino acids. CDR1 is MNHEY and CDR2 is SVGAGI in the germline V gene. CDR3 nucleotides: TGTGCCAGCAGTTACTCAGGGGGGGTGGGCACAGATACGCAGTATTTT. It is translated as CASSYSGGVGTDTQYF.

The chain has TRBV30 and TRBJ1-2; D perhaps matches TRBD1 (5 bases). From germline, CDR1 is GTSNPN and CDR2 SVGIG (reference sequence). The CDR3 covers 13 residues. Trimming stripped 0 bases from V and 6 bases from J, with 11 bases between. The CDR3, as DNA: TGTGCCTGGAGTGTATTCGGGGGTAATGGCTACACCTTC. It codes for CAWSVFGGNGYTF. The entire variable domain, with the rest obtained from reference TRBV30 and TRBJ1-2, is as follows: SQTIHQWPATLVQPVGSPLSLECTVEGTSNPNLYWYRQAAGRGLQLLFYSVGIGQISSEVPQNLSASRPQDRQFILSSKKLLLSDSGFYLCAWSVFGGNGYTFGSGTRLTVV.

The chain is built from TRBV18 and TRBJ1-2, with D tentatively TRBD1 (6 bases). CDR1 and CDR2 (germline): KGHSH, LQKENI. Trimming shortened V by 3 bases and J by 0 bases, and 11 bases separated the two germline ends. The CDR3 has 15 residues. CDR3 protein: CASSPVQGSNYGYTF. CDR3 nucleotide sequence: TGTGCCAGCTCACCGGTACAGGGATCTAACTATGGCTACACCTTC. Supplemented by reference TRBV18 and TRBJ1-2, the full variable domain reads NAGVMQNPRHLVRRRGQEARLRCSPMKGHSHVYWYRQLPEEGLKFMVYLQKENIIDESGMPKERFSAEFPKEGPSILRIQQVVRGDSAAYFCASSPVQGSNYGYTFGSGTRLTVV.

This clone was recorded once. The chain uses TRBV20-1 and TRBJ2-1, with no clear D. Germline V gives CDR1 DFQATT, CDR2 SNEGSKA (reference sequence). The CDR3 length is 11 residues. Trimming pared 6 bases from V and 9 bases from J, leaving 12 bases between. CDR3 coding DNA: TGCAGTGCGCTCCTTAGCCTTGAGCAGTTCTTC. Protein sequence: CSALLSLEQFF.

The V call is TRBV5-1, the J call TRBJ1-4; TRBD1 aligns across 9 bases. The CDR3 length is 15 residues. In germline, CDR1 is SGHRS, CDR2 YFSETQ. The V and J ends lost 3 bases and 7 bases, in that order; junction bases with no gene match: 7. DNA for the CDR3: TGCGCCAGCAGCTCAGGACAGGGGAGACTTGAAAAACTGTTTTTT. It specifies CASSSGQGRLEKLFF.

For the CDR3, the DNA is TGTGCCAGCAGCACACAGGGGTTTGTGGATTCACCCCTCCACTTT. Translation: CASSTQGFVDSPLHF. The chain couples TRBV13 to TRBJ1-6; 7 bases are shared with TRBD1. The junction had 9 bases not matched to a gene; V was cut back by 5 bases and J by 8 bases. Germline CDR1 reads PRHDT; CDR2 reads FYEKMQ (reference sequence). This CDR3 region has 15 residues.

The genes are TRBV7-2 and TRBJ2-3, with 12 bases aligning to TRBD2. The CDR3 has 15 amino acids. The germline gives CDR1 SGHTA, CDR2 FQGNSA. The J segment lost 8 bases and the V segment lost 5 bases, leaving 8 bases of the junction unmatched. CDR3 residues: CASSPRLAGVITQYF. In nucleotides, the CDR3 is TGTGCCAGCAGCCCACGACTAGCGGGGGTAATTACGCAGTATTTT.

The gene calls are TRBV6-1 and TRBJ2-7; D may be TRBD2 (5 bases). CDR1 is MNHNS and CDR2 is SASEGT in the germline V gene. The length of the CDR3 is 15 residues. Trimming removed 3 bases from V and 7 bases from J, with 19 bases in between. CDR3 protein: CASSDVGLGVREQYF. DNA of the CDR3: TGTGCCAGCAGTGACGTCGGACTTGGGGTGCGGGAGCAGTACTTC.

The rearrangement links TRBV5-1 to TRBJ1-1, with D perhaps matching TRBD1 (5 bases). Germline lookup yields CDR1 SGHRS and CDR2 YFSETQ. The CDR3 runs 14 residues. Trimming shortened V by 0 bases and J by 6 bases, and 12 bases separated the two germline ends. CDR3 protein: CASSLVGGFAEAFF. The DNA of the CDR3 is TGCGCCAGCAGCTTGGTCGGGGGTTTTGCTGAAGCTTTCTTT.

The chain joins TRBV4-3 to TRBJ1-1, with D maybe TRBD1 (6 bases). Between the trimmed V and J ends, which lost 1 base and 1 base, there was a span of 13 bases. Looked up from germline, CDR1 is LGHNA and CDR2 is YSLEER. The CDR3 extends over 16 amino acids. The CDR3 DNA sequence: TGCGCCAGCAGCCAAGGCCCAGGGGCTAAGAACACTGAAGCTTTCTTT. Translating it yields CASSQGPGAKNTEAFF.

The V and J genes are TRBV10-1 and TRBJ2-5; maybe TRBD1 (6 bases). The V gene's germline CDR1 is WNHNN and CDR2 SYGVQD (reference sequence). V shed 1 base and J shed 3 bases, with 12 bases lying between them. This CDR3 is built from 15 residues. Written as DNA, the CDR3 is TGCGCCAGCAGTGAGTACCGACAGGCTAAAGAGACCCAGTACTTC. As protein: CASSEYRQAKETQYF.

This clone was observed a few times. The rearrangement links TRBV10-1 to TRBJ2-6; TRBD1 agrees at 10 bases. Germline V CDR1 and CDR2: WNHNN, SYGVQD (reference sequence). The CDR3 totals 19 residues. V was clipped by 4 bases and J by 0 bases; unmatched bases: 9. The CDR3 protein is CASSASPGQGSSGANVLTF. The CDR3 DNA is TGCGCCAGCAGTGCGTCCCCGGGACAGGGGTCCTCTGGGGCCAACGTCCTGACTTTC.

This sequence joins TRBV9 and TRBJ1-2; D possibly corresponds to TRBD1 (6 bases). This CDR3 comprises 15 residues. With 3 bases removed from V and 4 bases from J, the gap between germline ends came to 16 bases. In germline, CDR1 is SGDLS, CDR2 YYNGEE. In DNA, the CDR3 is TGTGCCAGCAGCGCCGGCGGGGGGGGCAGCTATGGCTACACCTTC. It codes for CASSAGGGGSYGYTF.

The chain employs TRBV5-6 and TRBJ1-4, with 7 nucleotides matching TRBD1. The V segment lost 1 base and the J segment 7 bases; nucleotides outside the gene matches: 4. From germline, CDR1 is SGHDT and CDR2 YYEEEE. CDR3 length: 14 residues. In nucleotides, the CDR3 is TGTGCCAGCAGCTTGCAACAGGGGACTGAAAAACTGTTTTTT. Translating it yields CASSLQQGTEKLFF.

The chain links TRBV5-6 to TRBJ2-6; weak D call: TRBD2 (6 bases). Trimming took 2 bases from V and 1 from J, leaving 19 bases between them. Looked up from germline, CDR1 is SGHDT and CDR2 is YYEEEE. The CDR3 totals 19 residues. In DNA, the CDR3 is TGTGCCAGCAGCTTCGCACTAGCAGAGATTTTATCTGGGGCCAACGTCCTGACTTTC. It translates to CASSFALAEILSGANVLTF.

This sequence joins TRBV2 and TRBJ2-4; 9 bases line up with TRBD1. V was pared by 4 bases and J by 3 bases, with 4 bases of the junction left unmatched. The CDR3 runs 15 residues. The germline V gene encodes CDR1 SNHLY and CDR2 FYNNEI. The CDR3 reads CASSGQGVVKNIQYF. DNA of the CDR3: TGTGCCAGCAGTGGACAGGGGGTGGTCAAAAACATTCAGTACTTC.

The rearrangement uses TRBV6-1 and TRBJ1-4; 7 bases agree with TRBD1. The junction had 5 bases not matched to a gene; V was cut back by 2 bases and J by 5 bases. Germline CDR1 MNHNS, CDR2 SASEGT. The CDR3 extends over 15 amino acids. The CDR3 nucleotides are TGTGCCAGCAGTGAACAGGGACAGATAAATGAAAAACTGTTTTTT. Translation gives CASSEQGQINEKLFF.

The chain couples TRBV27 to TRBJ1-2; D is possibly TRBD1 (5 bases). The V and J ends lost 6 bases and 2 bases respectively, with 16 bases between them. Germline CDR1 and CDR2: MNHEY and SMNVEV (reference sequence). The CDR3 length is 15 residues. CDR3: CASSPTGTNNYGYTF. DNA of the CDR3: TGTGCCAGCAGCCCAACCGGGACTAACAACTATGGCTACACCTTC.